Listed below are T cell receptor beta chains from one sample, sequenced in a study of blood T cells in healthy people across ages. MiXCR, applied by TCRdb to the 5' RACE reads, yields one record per CDR3 protein. The sample has 700,000 to 900,000 distinct CDR3 sequences; roughly 25% are singletons. The same data also contributed to another study, on T cells of mothers and their children.

The sequenced material came from blood. The receptor source for this set is a boy between 10 and 17 years old in good health. CDR3s include the opening cysteine and the closing phenylalanine or tryptophan. Fields, in order: D gene, V gene, J gene, clone size, CDR3 protein, CDR3 DNA. The D gene is left open where the match is weak. A row's size may be missing; if present it is once, few, many or a size class.

d_call: TRBD1
v_call: TRBV6-5
j_call: TRBJ2-2
clone_size: few
cdr3_aa: CASSYTGQKDTGELFF
cdr3_nt: TGTGCCAGCAGTTACACGGGACAGAAGGACACCGGGGAGCTGTTTTTT

d_call: NA
v_call: TRBV9
j_call: TRBJ1-1
clone_size: NA
cdr3_aa: CASSVAVGTEAFF
cdr3_nt: TGTGCCAGCAGCGTAGCGGTGGGAACTGAAGCTTTCTTT

d_call: TRBD1
v_call: TRBV7-6
j_call: TRBJ1-4
clone_size: NA
cdr3_aa: CASSRPTGTGDEKLFF
cdr3_nt: TGTGCCAGCAGCCGACCGACAGGGACGGGGGATGAAAAACTGTTTTTT

d_call: NA
v_call: TRBV3-1
j_call: TRBJ1-3
clone_size: NA
cdr3_aa: CASSERGNTIYF
cdr3_nt: TGTGCCAGCAGCGAGCGGGGAAACACCATATATTTT

d_call: NA
v_call: TRBV10-3
j_call: TRBJ1-1
clone_size: NA
cdr3_aa: CAISDRGTRRRAFF
cdr3_nt: TGTGCCATCAGTGACCGGGGGACAAGGCGCCGAGCTTTCTTT

d_call: NA
v_call: TRBV5-5
j_call: TRBJ2-7
clone_size: NA
cdr3_aa: CASAPGREGYEQYF
cdr3_nt: TGTGCCAGCGCCCCAGGGAGAGAAGGCTACGAGCAGTACTTC

d_call: NA
v_call: TRBV30
j_call: TRBJ2-7
clone_size: few
cdr3_aa: CAWSAPRNRVYEQYF
cdr3_nt: TGTGCCTGGAGTGCCCCTCGGAACAGGGTATACGAGCAGTACTTC

d_call: NA
v_call: TRBV4-1
j_call: TRBJ2-1
clone_size: NA
cdr3_aa: CASSERLGLGNEQFF
cdr3_nt: TGCGCCAGCAGCGAAAGACTAGGTTTAGGCAATGAGCAGTTCTTC

d_call: NA
v_call: TRBV7-2
j_call: TRBJ2-7
clone_size: NA
cdr3_aa: CASSLGISYYEQYF
cdr3_nt: TGTGCCAGCAGCTTAGGGATTTCTTACTACGAGCAGTACTTC

d_call: TRBD1
v_call: TRBV5-1
j_call: TRBJ2-7
clone_size: NA
cdr3_aa: CASSMDRVHEQYF
cdr3_nt: TGCGCCAGCAGCATGGACAGGGTACACGAGCAGTACTTC

d_call: TRBD1
v_call: TRBV10-3
j_call: TRBJ2-6
clone_size: NA
cdr3_aa: CAISQSGQGASGANVLTF
cdr3_nt: TGTGCCATATCGCAGTCGGGACAGGGGGCTTCTGGGGCCAACGTCCTGACTTTC

d_call: TRBD1
v_call: TRBV3-1
j_call: TRBJ2-1
clone_size: NA
cdr3_aa: CASSQGRQGHNEQFF
cdr3_nt: TGTGCCAGCAGCCAAGGAAGACAGGGGCACAATGAGCAGTTCTTC

d_call: NA
v_call: TRBV12-3/TRBV12-4
j_call: TRBJ1-2
clone_size: few
cdr3_aa: CASAPPGWNYGYTF
cdr3_nt: TGTGCCAGCGCGCCTCCAGGGTGGAACTATGGCTACACCTTC

d_call: NA
v_call: TRBV30
j_call: TRBJ1-2
clone_size: few
cdr3_aa: CAWSNLGGVGYTF
cdr3_nt: TGTGCCTGGAGTAACCTCGGCGGGGTTGGCTACACCTTC

d_call: NA
v_call: TRBV7-8
j_call: TRBJ1-2
clone_size: once
cdr3_aa: CASSFDTLNYGYTF
cdr3_nt: TGTGCCAGCAGCTTCGACACCTTAAACTATGGCTACACCTTC

d_call: TRBD2
v_call: TRBV30
j_call: TRBJ2-5
clone_size: NA
cdr3_aa: CAWSVDSGQETQYF
cdr3_nt: TGTGCCTGGAGTGTAGATAGCGGGCAAGAGACCCAGTACTTC

d_call: NA
v_call: TRBV20-1
j_call: TRBJ2-7
clone_size: NA
cdr3_aa: CSASTRDEQYF
cdr3_nt: TGCAGTGCTAGTACCAGGGACGAGCAGTACTTC

d_call: NA
v_call: TRBV4-1
j_call: TRBJ1-4
clone_size: NA
cdr3_aa: CASSQGGTGGAANEKLFF
cdr3_nt: TGCGCCAGCAGCCAAGGGGGCACGGGAGGGGCGGCTAATGAAAAACTGTTTTTT

d_call: TRBD2
v_call: TRBV28
j_call: TRBJ2-3
clone_size: NA
cdr3_aa: CASRSGGSTDTQYF
cdr3_nt: TGTGCCAGCAGATCCGGGGGGAGCACAGATACGCAGTATTTT

d_call: NA
v_call: TRBV20-1
j_call: TRBJ2-1
clone_size: NA
cdr3_aa: CSARVRDEQFF
cdr3_nt: TGCAGTGCTAGGGTGCGGGATGAGCAGTTCTTC

d_call: NA
v_call: TRBV9
j_call: TRBJ1-2
clone_size: NA
cdr3_aa: CASSVDRSNYGYTF
cdr3_nt: TGTGCCAGCAGCGTTGACAGGTCCAACTATGGCTACACCTTC

d_call: NA
v_call: TRBV5-5
j_call: TRBJ2-5
clone_size: NA
cdr3_aa: CASSPDSPQETQYF
cdr3_nt: TGTGCCAGCAGCCCCGACAGTCCACAAGAGACCCAGTACTTC

d_call: NA
v_call: TRBV12-3/TRBV12-4
j_call: TRBJ2-1
clone_size: once
cdr3_aa: CASSLRGENNEQFF
cdr3_nt: TGTGCCAGCAGTTTAAGGGGGGAAAACAATGAGCAGTTCTTC

d_call: NA
v_call: TRBV20-1
j_call: TRBJ1-4
clone_size: NA
cdr3_aa: CSARRLRTNEKLFF
cdr3_nt: TGCAGTGCTAGGCGGTTGAGGACTAATGAAAAACTGTTTTTT

d_call: NA
v_call: TRBV5-1
j_call: TRBJ2-1
clone_size: few
cdr3_aa: CASSARDKEFF
cdr3_nt: TGCGCCAGCAGTGCCCGGGACAAGGAGTTCTTC

d_call: NA
v_call: TRBV20-1
j_call: TRBJ1-2
clone_size: few
cdr3_aa: CSALTINYGYTF
cdr3_nt: TGCAGTGCTCTTACAATTAACTATGGCTACACCTTC

d_call: NA
v_call: TRBV4-2
j_call: TRBJ1-2
clone_size: NA
cdr3_aa: CASSQDEVYGYTF
cdr3_nt: TGTGCCAGCAGCCAAGATGAAGTCTATGGCTACACCTTC

d_call: NA
v_call: TRBV24-1
j_call: TRBJ2-3
clone_size: NA
cdr3_aa: CATNEGGYFNTQYF
cdr3_nt: TGTGCCACCAACGAAGGGGGATACTTTAATACGCAGTATTTT

d_call: NA
v_call: TRBV7-9
j_call: TRBJ2-5
clone_size: NA
cdr3_aa: CASKGSAQETQYF
cdr3_nt: TGTGCCAGCAAGGGGTCTGCGCAAGAGACCCAGTACTTC

d_call: NA
v_call: TRBV10-2
j_call: TRBJ1-1
clone_size: NA
cdr3_aa: CASSDRGLTEAFF
cdr3_nt: TGCGCCAGCAGTGATCGGGGTCTCACTGAAGCTTTCTTT

d_call: NA
v_call: TRBV28
j_call: TRBJ2-7
clone_size: few
cdr3_aa: CASSKVLGPYEQYF
cdr3_nt: TGTGCCAGCAGTAAGGTTTTAGGGCCCTACGAGCAGTACTTC

d_call: NA
v_call: TRBV3-1
j_call: TRBJ1-1
clone_size: NA
cdr3_aa: CASRQAEGSAFF
cdr3_nt: TGTGCCAGCAGGCAGGCGGAGGGGAGCGCTTTCTTT

d_call: TRBD2
v_call: TRBV6-5
j_call: TRBJ2-3
clone_size: NA
cdr3_aa: CASSYSGTSGDTQYF
cdr3_nt: TGTGCCAGCAGTTATTCCGGGACTAGTGGAGATACGCAGTATTTT

d_call: NA
v_call: TRBV2
j_call: TRBJ2-6
clone_size: NA
cdr3_aa: CASPRESSGANVLTF
cdr3_nt: TGTGCCAGCCCGAGGGAAAGCTCTGGGGCCAACGTCCTGACTTTC

d_call: NA
v_call: TRBV5-8
j_call: TRBJ2-4
clone_size: NA
cdr3_aa: CASSLLLGSGAKNIQYF
cdr3_nt: TGTGCCAGCAGCTTGCTTTTGGGCTCGGGGGCCAAAAACATTCAGTACTTC

d_call: NA
v_call: TRBV20-1
j_call: TRBJ2-5
clone_size: few
cdr3_aa: CSATFLRGYQETQYF
cdr3_nt: TGCAGTGCTACTTTCCTGCGGGGCTACCAAGAGACCCAGTACTTC

d_call: NA
v_call: TRBV12-3/TRBV12-4
j_call: TRBJ2-7
clone_size: NA
cdr3_aa: CASSLAPRGTEQYF
cdr3_nt: TGTGCCAGCAGTTTAGCCCCCAGGGGTACCGAGCAGTACTTC

d_call: NA
v_call: TRBV12-3/TRBV12-4
j_call: TRBJ1-1
clone_size: NA
cdr3_aa: CASSLFREPLF
cdr3_nt: TGTGCCAGCAGTTTATTCCGGGAGCCCCTCTTT

d_call: NA
v_call: TRBV27
j_call: TRBJ1-1
clone_size: NA
cdr3_aa: CASSPPEGNTEAFF
cdr3_nt: TGTGCCAGCAGCCCCCCGGAGGGGAACACTGAAGCTTTCTTT

d_call: TRBD1
v_call: TRBV7-8
j_call: TRBJ2-6
clone_size: few
cdr3_aa: CASSSLPQGAFSGANVLTF
cdr3_nt: TGTGCCAGCAGCTCCCTCCCACAGGGGGCCTTTTCTGGGGCCAACGTCCTGACTTTC

d_call: TRBD1
v_call: TRBV10-3
j_call: TRBJ1-4
clone_size: NA
cdr3_aa: CAIRNDRDEKLFF
cdr3_nt: TGTGCCATCAGAAACGACAGGGACGAAAAACTGTTTTTT

d_call: NA
v_call: TRBV20-1
j_call: TRBJ2-7
clone_size: NA
cdr3_aa: CSANPIGFEQYF
cdr3_nt: TGCAGTGCAAATCCCATCGGCTTCGAGCAGTACTTC

d_call: NA
v_call: TRBV28
j_call: TRBJ1-2
clone_size: few
cdr3_aa: CASSLTRESYYGYTF
cdr3_nt: TGTGCCAGCAGTTTAACCAGGGAATCTTACTATGGCTACACCTTC